This TCR beta chain stems from a study of T cell repertoires in cytomegalovirus infection. The overall study: The authors used CMV epitopes that were HLA-C-restricted (recently identified) and HLA-B-restricted (well studied). Public TCR beta signatures indicated both CMV infection and matching HLA type.

Trimming took off 2 bases at V and 4 bases at J, with 20 bases between the two ends. This CDR3 region has 17 residues. Germline V lookup: CDR1 MNHEY, CDR2 SMNVEV (reference sequence). TCRdb analysed the reads with MiXCR anew, one entry per CDR3 protein. The table has some 200,000 distinct CDR3 sequences, about 39% seen once. This clonotype was detected only once. Its cognate antigen is unknown. The specimen was CD8+ T cells from cultured PBMCs, collected from culture after CMV antigen stimulation. This chain connects TRBV27 to TRBJ1-2, with D hard to call. The TCR was taken from a human donor in good health (CMV status not recorded). Some clones in this sample may be carry-over from other donors' samples. CDR3 protein: CASSLTRQALFLYGYTF. The CDR3 coding sequence is TGTGCCAGCAGTTTAACGCGGCAGGCCCTCTTCCTCTATGGCTACACCTTC.